This T cell receptor (beta chain) was profiled in a study of blood T cell repertoires in COVID-19. The authors' processing: Cell counts per sample came from amplifying reference gene primers. Only in-frame clones appear in the TCRdb table, and some are missing; sequencing was by immunoSEQ multiplex PCR. V, J and clone size are taken as reported in that table, and D and trimming were inferred from the DNA itself. Of 150,000 to 200,000 clones listed, 84% are singletons. Per the germline V gene, CDR1 is MNHEY and CDR2 is SVGEGT. The V end lost 0 bases, the J end lost 6 bases, and 14 bases lay between the germline ends. The CDR3 has 15 amino acids.

V and J are TRBV6-2 or TRBV6-3 and TRBJ1-1; a possible D gene is TRBD1 (6 bases). The sample was PBMCs or T cells enriched from blood (not recorded which). The source is a woman between 25 and 40 years old who had been exposed to COVID-19. DNA for the CDR3: TGTGCCAGCAGTTACTCGTTTCAGGGGCGGGCTGAAGCTTTCTTT. Translation: CASSYSFQGRAEAFF.